The sequence of this T cell receptor beta chain was determined in a study of spatial heterogeneity in lung cancer. This clonotype was detected many times. CDR1 and CDR2 from the germline V gene are SSHAT and FNYEAQ (reference sequence). The trim removed 5 bases at V and 6 bases at J, leaving 3 bases unmatched. The CDR3 runs to 13 residues. Time point given: blood at routine non-recurrence follow-up after resection. TCRdb re-derived calls from the 5' RACE reads in MiXCR, one entry per CDR3 protein. The sample consists of about 27,000 distinct CDR3 sequences, approximately 5.1% of them appearing once. Sequencing was performed on PBMCs, taken at follow-up. The chain carries TRBV7-7 and TRBJ2-7, with 11 bases matching TRBD1. This TCR derives from a female donor with early-stage non-small cell lung cancer. The CDR3 DNA reads TGTGCCAGCAGCCCCGGGACAGGGGGCGAGCAGTACTTC. It encodes CASSPGTGGEQYF. Full variable domain (rest looked up from reference TRBV7-7 and TRBJ2-7): GAGVSQSPRYKVTKRGQDVTLRCDPISSHATLYWYQQALGQGPEFLTYFNYEAQPDKSGLPSDRFSAERPEGSISTLTIQRTEQRDSAMYRCASSPGTGGEQYFGPGTRLTVT.